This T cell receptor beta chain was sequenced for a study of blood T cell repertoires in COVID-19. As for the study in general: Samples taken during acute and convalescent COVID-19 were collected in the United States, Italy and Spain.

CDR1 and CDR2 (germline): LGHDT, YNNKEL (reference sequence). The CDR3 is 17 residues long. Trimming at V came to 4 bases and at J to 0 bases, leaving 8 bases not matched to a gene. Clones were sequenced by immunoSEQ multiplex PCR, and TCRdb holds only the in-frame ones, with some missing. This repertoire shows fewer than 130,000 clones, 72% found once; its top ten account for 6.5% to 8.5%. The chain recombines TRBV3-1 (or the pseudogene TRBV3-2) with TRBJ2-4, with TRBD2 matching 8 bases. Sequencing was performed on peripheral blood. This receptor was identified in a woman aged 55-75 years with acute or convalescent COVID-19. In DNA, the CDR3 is TGTGCCAGCAGCCCAGATAGCGGGGCGCTAGCCAAAAACATTCAGTACTTC. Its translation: CASSPDSGALAKNIQYF.